The next 16 T cell receptor beta chains were all read from a single sample in a study of tumor and adjacent non-tumor tissue in lung cancer. TCRbeta libraries were built with three rounds of nested PCR, modified from ARM-PCR. TCRdb analysed the multiplex PCR reads with MiXCR anew, one entry per CDR3 protein. Among 85,000 or so distinct CDR3 sequences listed, approximately 73% were seen once. This sample's RNA came from whole unsorted tissue. More than 3 cm separated this lung sample from the edge of the tumor. Sequencing input: distant non-tumor lung tissue. All receptors come from a woman in her 50s with non-small cell lung cancer.

V usage is TRBV11-2 and J usage is TRBJ2-7, with 8 bases that match TRBD2. The CDR3 is 16 residues long. Trimming removed 5 bases from V and 2 bases from J; junction bases left unmatched: 11. CDR1 is SGHAT and CDR2 is FQNNGV in the germline V gene. CDR3 nucleotide sequence: TGTGCCAGCAGCCCCAGCAGACTAGCGTCGCCCTACGAGCAGTACTTC. It is translated as CASSPSRLASPYEQYF.

Turning to this clonotype: Mismatch with germline at one junction end may stem from a read error. The chain links TRBV11-2 to TRBJ2-2; TRBD2 is a possible D gene (5 bases). This CDR3 contains 16 residues. Germline loops: CDR1 SGHAT, CDR2 FQNNGV. For the CDR3, the DNA is TGCGCCAGCAGCTTAGAAGGGTCTCTGGCAACCGGGGAGCTGGTTTTC. This codes for CASSLEGSLATGELVF.

A remark on this clonotype: No conserved phenylalanine or tryptophan ends this CDR3, so it is likely a read error. This chain links TRBV4-1 with TRBJ2-1, with D possibly matching TRBD1 (5 bases). This CDR3 comprises 13 residues. Germline CDR1 and CDR2: MGHRA and YSYEKL. CDR3 nucleotide sequence: TGCGCTAGCAGCCAGGGATTATACGATGAGCAGTTCTCC. It is translated as CASSQGLYDEQFS.

The J gene is TRBJ2-3, the V gene TRBV11-2; 13 bases match TRBD2. The trim removed 5 bases at V and 1 base at J, leaving 3 bases unmatched. The CDR3 totals 16 residues. Germline lookup yields CDR1 SGHAT and CDR2 FQNNGV. CDR3 in amino acids: CASSNGLAGGTDTQYF. The CDR3 DNA is TGTGCCAGCAGCAATGGACTAGCGGGGGGCACAGATACGCAGTATTTT.

A remark on this clonotype: A clone one base away is much larger, so this may be a read error. J is TRBJ2-3 and V is TRBV7-9; 10 bases map to TRBD2. The germline gives CDR1 SEHNR, CDR2 FQNEAQ (reference sequence). This CDR3 spans 15 amino acids. The CDR3, as DNA: TGTGTCAGCAGCCCTGGGCTAGCGGGAGTAGATACGCAGTATTTT. This codes for CVSSPGLAGVDTQYF.

For this clonotype: A clone one base away is much larger, so this may be a read error. This chain joins TRBV20-1 and TRBJ1-1, with D maybe TRBD1 (5 bases). The CDR3 consists of 15 residues. CDR1 and CDR2 (germline): DFQATT, SNEGSKA (reference sequence). With 5 bases removed from V and 1 base from J, the gap between germline ends came to 17 bases. CDR3 residues: CSAWTGERENTEAFF. The CDR3, as DNA: TGCAGTGCTTGGACGGGGGAGCGGGAGAACACTGAAGCTTTCTTT.

For this clonotype: A much larger clone is a single base away; this may be a read error. The V call is TRBV14, the J call TRBJ1-4, with D unclear. The CDR3 spans 15 residues. Germline V gene sequence: CDR1 SGHDN, CDR2 FVKESK. The ends were cut back, 7 bases at V and 7 bases at J, with 19 bases in the middle. The CDR3 nucleotides are TGTGCCAGCAACCACCCGAAGGGTAAAACTGAAAAACTGTTTTTT. Protein sequence: CASNHPKGKTEKLFF.

Comment on this clonotype: Because the CDR3 is missing its conserved closing phenylalanine or tryptophan, this is likely a read error. No DNA is shown, since the ends of the CDR3 on it are uncertain; the CDR3 is the one TCRdb lists. The chain employs TRBV5-5 and TRBJ2-7. Including both end residues, the CDR3 is 13 amino acids long. Germline V gives CDR1 SGHKS, CDR2 YYEKEE (reference sequence). The CDR3 protein is CASSFEGFYEQYI.

The V call is TRBV10-2, the J call TRBJ1-4, with TRBD1 as a possible D gene (6 bases). The CDR3 totals 13 residues. V was trimmed by 7 bases and J by 4 bases, leaving 10 bases between them. In germline, CDR1 is WSHSY, CDR2 SAAADI. The CDR3 region has the DNA TGCGCCAGCACGGGACACCTTAATGAAAAACTGTTTTTT. It specifies CASTGHLNEKLFF.

A note on this clonotype: Likely a read error: the CDR3 ends without its conserved phenylalanine or tryptophan. The CDR3 DNA reads as TGTGCCAACAGCTTACTCTACAATGAGCAGTTCCTC. Amino acids: CANSLLYNEQFL. This chain uses TRBV5-5 with TRBJ2-1; D remains unclear. Germline CDR1 is SGHKS and CDR2 is YYEKEE (reference sequence). The CDR3 covers 12 residues.

Comments on this clonotype: Its ends do not fully match the called genes, so a read error is possible. This rearrangement joins TRBV7-8 to TRBJ1-2; D is possibly TRBD1 (5 bases). Germline CDR1 and CDR2: SGHVS and FQNEAQ. This CDR3 contains 17 residues. This CDR3 reads CACSLVEVETGQYGYTF. The CDR3, as DNA: TGTGCCTGCAGTTTAGTTGAAGTGGAAACAGGTCAATATGGCTACACCTTC.

The V and J genes are TRBV18 and TRBJ1-1, with D unresolved. In germline, CDR1 is KGHSH, CDR2 LQKENI. CDR3 length equals 12 residues. V was shortened by 2 bases and J by 3 bases, with 4 bases between the two germline ends. The CDR3 DNA reads as TGTGCCAGCTCACCATGGGACACTGAAGCTTTCTTT. Its translation: CASSPWDTEAFF.

For this clonotype: The junction differs from germline at one of its ends, possibly a read error. The CDR3 protein is CASSPYRDYGYTF. CDR3 DNA: TGTGCCAGCAGTCCGTACAGGGACTATGGCTACACGTTC. The J gene is TRBJ1-2, the V gene TRBV12-3 or TRBV12-4, with D possibly being TRBD1 (6 bases). This CDR3 contains 13 residues.

Regarding this clonotype: At one boundary the junction diverges from the germline segment, which might be a read error. The V and J genes are TRBV6-6 and TRBJ2-3, with D tentatively TRBD1 (6 bases). This CDR3 spans 14 amino acids. Germline V CDR1 and CDR2: MNHNY, SVGAGI (reference sequence). The CDR3 nucleotides are TGTGCCAGCAGTGTCCAGGGGCATACAGATACGCAGTACTTT. Its translation is CASSVQGHTDTQYF.

The chain combines TRBV6-5 with TRBJ2-1; TRBD1 matches at 9 bases. With V trimmed by 10 bases and J by 7 bases, 11 bases remained unmatched. Per the germline V gene, CDR1 is MNHEY and CDR2 is SVGAGI. The CDR3 totals 14 residues. CDR3 amino acids: CATRRQGVGNEQFF. The CDR3 DNA reads as TGTGCCACCAGGAGACAGGGGGTGGGTAATGAGCAGTTCTTC.

The chain joins TRBV4-2 to TRBJ2-3; 10 bases match TRBD2. V was pared by 2 bases and J by 3 bases, with 11 bases of the junction left unmatched. The germline CDR1 and CDR2 sequences are LGHNA and YNFKEQ. The CDR3 totals 18 residues. The CDR3 DNA sequence: TGTGCCAGCAGCCAAATAGGATTCTTACTAGCGGGAACAGATACGCAGTATTTT. Translated, it gives CASSQIGFLLAGTDTQYF.